This is a list of T cell receptor beta chains from one sample in a study of blood T cell repertoires in COVID-19. TCRdb's copy holds only in-frame clones and misses some; the assay was immunoSEQ multiplex PCR. The data show under 300,000 clones, around 89% seen once. Sequenced sample: PBMCs or T cells enriched from blood (not recorded which). These receptors were obtained from a man aged 35 to 55 who had recovered from COVID-19. Both conserved end residues are part of each CDR3. The D gene is left open where the match is weak. A clone size is listed for some rows: how often the clone was seen (once, few, many), or a class if it is expanded.

v_call,j_call,d_call,clone_size,cdr3_nt,cdr3_aa
TRBV2,TRBJ2-3,TRBD2,NA,TGTGCCAGTGAGCGGGAGGGCCATGTTCAAACGCAGTATTTT,CASEREGHVQTQYF
TRBV5-1,TRBJ2-3,TRBD2,NA,TGCGCCAGCAGCTTGGGACTAGCGGGCACAGATACGCAGTATTTT,CASSLGLAGTDTQYF
TRBV6-5,TRBJ2-1,TRBD2,NA,TGTGCCAGCAGATCACTAGCGGGGGGCTATAATGAGCAGTTCTTC,CASRSLAGGYNEQFF
TRBV30,TRBJ1-5,TRBD1,NA,TGTGCCTCCGGACAGGGTGGGCCTCAGCCCCAGCATTTT,CASGQGGPQPQHF
TRBV29-1,TRBJ1-2,NA,once,TGCAGCGTTGTTATGCCCGCAGGATATGGCTACACCTTC,CSVVMPAGYGYTF
TRBV2,TRBJ2-1,TRBD1,once,TGTGCCAGCAGTGTGGGGACAGGGGGCTACAATGAGCAGTTCTTC,CASSVGTGGYNEQFF
TRBV5-8,TRBJ2-2,NA,NA,TGTGCCAGCAGCTCGGACAGAAACACCGGGGAGCTGTTTTTT,CASSSDRNTGELFF
TRBV27,TRBJ1-2,TRBD1,NA,TGTGCCAGCAGTGACAGGGGGCGCTTCTATGGCTACACCTTC,CASSDRGRFYGYTF
TRBV11-2,TRBJ2-7,NA,NA,TGTGCCAGCAGCGCCGGCGAGCGGGAGCAGTACTTC,CASSAGEREQYF
TRBV6-6,TRBJ2-2,TRBD2,NA,TGTGCCAGCAGAACAGGACTAGCGGGAGGTAACGGGGAGCTGTTTTTT,CASRTGLAGGNGELFF
TRBV7-3,TRBJ2-3,NA,NA,TGTGCCAGCAGCTTATCAGCGCCAGATACGCAGTATTTT,CASSLSAPDTQYF
TRBV27,TRBJ1-2,NA,NA,TGTGCCAGCAGTTTAAATCCAGGGTTCTATGGCTACACCTTC,CASSLNPGFYGYTF
TRBV5-1,TRBJ2-7,TRBD2,NA,TGCGCCAGCAGCCGGTCCTCGCAGGGGACTAGCGGGATCCTTTCCTACGAGCAGTACTTC,CASSRSSQGTSGILSYEQYF
TRBV7-9,TRBJ1-1,TRBD1,NA,TGTGCCAGCAGTACAGGGGGGACTAAGGCTTTCTTT,CASSTGGTKAFF
TRBV19,TRBJ1-6,NA,once,TGTGCCAGTAGTATGGGGACAAGGAATTCACCCCTCCACTTT,CASSMGTRNSPLHF
TRBV19,TRBJ1-5,TRBD1,NA,TGTGCCAGTAGCATTACAGGGGGCCGAAATCAGCCCCAGCATTTT,CASSITGGRNQPQHF
TRBV27,TRBJ2-3,TRBD1,NA,TGTGCCAGCAGTTTCCTTACGACAGGGACAGATACGCAGTATTTT,CASSFLTTGTDTQYF
TRBV19,TRBJ1-5,NA,NA,TGTGCCAGTACCTATCGGGGGGGTAGCAATCAGCCCCAGCATTTT,CASTYRGGSNQPQHF
TRBV29-1,TRBJ2-2,TRBD1,NA,TGCAGCGCCCAGGGGGTACCGGGACAGCGAAACACCGGGGAGCTGTTTTTT,CSAQGVPGQRNTGELFF
TRBV4-2,TRBJ2-3,TRBD2,NA,TGTGCCAGCAGCCAAGACGGGACTAGCGGTCAGAAAGGCGCAGATACGCAGTATTTT,CASSQDGTSGQKGADTQYF
TRBV3-1/TRBV3-2,TRBJ1-1,TRBD1,NA,TGTGCCAGCAGCCCTTGGGACAGCCAGAACACTGAAGCTTTCTTT,CASSPWDSQNTEAFF
TRBV11-2,TRBJ1-2,NA,NA,TGTGCCAGCAGCTCCTTAAGGGGGAACTATGGCTACACCTTC,CASSSLRGNYGYTF
TRBV4-1,TRBJ1-1,TRBD1,NA,TGCGCCAGCAGCCAGAAGGGACAGGGGGGCACTGAAGCTTTCTTT,CASSQKGQGGTEAFF
TRBV7-6,TRBJ1-1,NA,NA,TGTGCCAGCAGCTTATTCGGCAGGGGCAGGGGTGAAGCTTTCTTT,CASSLFGRGRGEAFF
TRBV28,TRBJ2-7,TRBD2,NA,TGTGCCAGCAGTTTAGGGGTCCCGGGACTAGCGGGGAGAACCTACGAGCAGTACTTC,CASSLGVPGLAGRTYEQYF
TRBV5-1,TRBJ2-5,TRBD2,NA,TGCGCCAGCAGCCTGGGGACTAGCGGGAGCGGGGAGACCCAGTACTTC,CASSLGTSGSGETQYF
TRBV5-1,TRBJ2-7,NA,NA,TGCGCCAGCAGCCAATCGCGACCGTTGACAGGCACTTACGAGCAGTACTTC,CASSQSRPLTGTYEQYF
TRBV6-7,TRBJ2-1,TRBD1,NA,TGTGCCAGCAGTTGTTACGGGACAGGGGTAGGGGAGCAGTTCTTC,CASSCYGTGVGEQFF
TRBV6-6,TRBJ2-7,NA,NA,TGTGCCAGCACGAACAAATTCTACGAGCAGTACTTC,CASTNKFYEQYF